The clone carrying this T cell receptor beta chain was seen at least ten times. Its cognate antigen is unknown. The sample comes from a study of early T cells in non-severe SARS-CoV-2 infection. The overall study: The authors sequenced bulk RNA from unsorted whole blood, leaving chains unpaired.

The protocol attached unique molecular identifiers to individual cDNA molecules. TCRdb re-analysed the 5' RACE reads in MiXCR, keeping a single row per CDR3 protein. The data contain approximately 30,000 distinct CDR3 sequences, around 7% of them seen just once; the ten biggest clones take up approximately 37%. CDR1 and CDR2 from the germline V gene are MNHEY and SMNVEV (reference sequence). This CDR3 has 15 residues. V dropped 6 bases and J dropped 3; count of bases not matched to a gene: 8. Study-level findings and limits: VDJdb matches were skewed toward anti-spike CD8 T cell responses.

The sample was whole blood. This receptor was taken from an adult who was a healthcare worker with PCR-confirmed SARS-CoV-2 infection or an uninfected control (not recorded which). This sequence joins TRBV27 and TRBJ2-7, with 10 positions matching TRBD2. Written as DNA, the CDR3 is TGTGCCAGCAGCTGGGCCTCTAGCGGGGGCTACGAGCAGTACTTC. Its translation is CASSWASSGGYEQYF.